Listed here are 28 T cell receptor beta chains from one sample, sequenced in a study of human T cells and chemical hapten exposure. TCRdb reanalysed the RACE reads using MiXCR and keeps one entry per CDR3 protein. The sample consists of some 77,000 distinct CDR3 sequences, 9% to 12% of them appearing once. Time point given: patch test 1, 2 weeks after DPC sensitization. The sample's treatment: therapeutic diphenylcyclopropenone sensitization with weekly scalp DPC. The specimen was whole blood, collected in connection with sensitization to the hapten diphenylcyclopropenone (DPC). These receptors came from a woman aged 50 to 60 with alopecia areata. Some clones in this sample may be carry-over from other donors' samples.

The chain carries TRBV10-3 and TRBJ1-5; D not certain. The V gene's germline CDR1 is ENHRY and CDR2 SYGVKD. The CDR3 sequence is 14 residues long. The V and J ends lost 3 bases and 3 bases respectively, with 9 bases between them. CDR3 DNA sequence: TGTGCCATCAGTGAACGACAAGTCAATCAGCCCCAGCATTTT. Translation: CAISERQVNQPQHF.

V is TRBV6-5 and J is TRBJ1-4; a possible D gene is TRBD1 (5 bases). The CDR3 runs 13 residues. V gave up 6 bases and J gave up 10 bases, with 15 bases separating them. From germline, CDR1 is MNHEY and CDR2 SVGAGI. The DNA of the CDR3 is TGTGCCAGCAGGTTGACGACCGGGGGAAAACTGTTTTTT. This translates into CASRLTTGGKLFF.

The chain couples TRBV4-2 to TRBJ2-5; either TRBD1 or TRBD2 may supply D (5 bases each). This CDR3 has 14 residues. The germline V and J ends were trimmed by 4 bases and 5 bases, with 14 bases remaining between them. CDR1 and CDR2 from the germline V gene are LGHNA and YNFKEQ. This CDR3 is CASSPGRGEETQYF. Written as DNA, the CDR3 is TGTGCCAGCAGCCCGGGACGAGGTGAGGAGACCCAGTACTTC.

The V call is TRBV7-2, the J call TRBJ1-2, with a possible D match to TRBD1 (6 bases). CDR1 and CDR2 (germline): SGHTA, FQGNSA. The CDR3 contains 15 residues. The V gene lost 5 bases and the J gene lost 0 bases, with 13 bases spanning the gap. The CDR3 DNA is TGTGCCAGCAGCCCCGGACAGATTGCTAACTATGGCTACACCTTC. Translation: CASSPGQIANYGYTF.

In its sample, this clonotype was seen many times. This chain connects TRBV6-5 to TRBJ2-7, with 9 bases that match TRBD2. The CDR3 length is 16 residues. In germline, CDR1 is MNHEY, CDR2 SVGAGI. The V and J ends lost 2 bases and 0 bases, in that order; junction bases with no gene match: 5. The CDR3 bases are TGTGCCAGCAGTTACACCGGGACTAGCTCCTCCTACGAGCAGTACTTC. Its translation is CASSYTGTSSSYEQYF.

This clonotype was detected ten times or more. CDR3: CASKRTTQETQYF. CDR3 coding DNA: TGTGCCAGCAAGCGGACTACTCAAGAGACCCAGTACTTC. The chain carries TRBV2 and TRBJ2-5; D perhaps matches TRBD2 (6 bases). The germline V gene has CDR1 SNHLY and CDR2 FYNNEI. V was trimmed by 7 bases and J by 2 bases, leaving 11 bases between them. This CDR3 contains 13 residues.

The table lists this clonotype with many counts. The rearrangement links TRBV20-1 to TRBJ1-1; no clear D. Trimming shortened V by 5 bases and J by 0 bases, and 10 bases separated the two germline ends. This CDR3 is 13 amino acids long. Germline V gene lookup returns CDR1 DFQATT and CDR2 SNEGSKA (reference sequence). CDR3 bases: TGCAGTGCTCGGGCAAACATGAACACTGAAGCTTTCTTT. Translation gives CSARANMNTEAFF.

This clonotype was seen a few times. The rearrangement joins TRBV6-5 to TRBJ1-2, with D possibly TRBD1 on 5 matching bases. The germline V and J ends were trimmed by 6 bases and 5 bases, with 16 bases remaining between them. The CDR3 loop spans 14 amino acids. CDR1 and CDR2 (germline): MNHEY, SVGAGI. Here the CDR3 reads CASRGDGTSYGYTF. CDR3 nucleotide sequence: TGTGCCAGCAGGGGGGACGGAACTTCTTATGGCTACACCTTC.

The V and J genes are TRBV20-1 and TRBJ2-1; 7 bases align to TRBD2. The CDR3 spans 15 residues. Per the germline V gene, CDR1 is DFQATT and CDR2 is SNEGSKA (reference sequence). V was clipped by 0 bases and J by 4 bases; unmatched bases: 6. The CDR3 reads CSARDAASGYNEQFF. The DNA of the CDR3 is TGCAGTGCTAGAGATGCGGCTAGCGGATACAATGAGCAGTTCTTC.

This clonotype has at least ten counts. The chain links TRBV12-3 or TRBV12-4 to TRBJ2-3, with TRBD1 as a possible D gene (6 bases). V shed 1 base and J shed 2 bases, with 16 bases lying between them. This CDR3 is built from 17 residues. CDR3 sequence: CASSLDQGLGFTDTQYF. CDR3 DNA: TGTGCCAGCAGTTTAGATCAGGGGCTGGGGTTCACAGATACGCAGTATTTT.

This clonotype was observed a handful of times. This sequence joins TRBV12-3 or TRBV12-4 and TRBJ2-1; 8 bases fit TRBD2. Germline trimming cut 3 bases from V and 3 bases from J; bases unmatched to any gene: 7. The CDR3 runs to 16 residues. CDR3 sequence: CASSFELAGSYNEQFF. CDR3 bases: TGTGCCAGCAGTTTTGAGTTAGCGGGAAGCTACAATGAGCAGTTCTTC.

This clonotype was detected a few times. This sequence joins TRBV20-1 and TRBJ2-7; 13 bases align to TRBD2. CDR1 and CDR2 from the germline V gene are DFQATT and SNEGSKA (reference sequence). This CDR3 is 16 amino acids long. The V gene end was trimmed by 1 base and the J gene end by 7 bases; junction bases not matched to a gene: 10. The CDR3 loop reads CSARGLAGGGLEEQYF. DNA for the CDR3: TGCAGTGCTAGAGGACTAGCGGGAGGAGGGCTCGAGGAGCAGTACTTC.

The J gene is TRBJ2-5, the V gene TRBV12-3 or TRBV12-4; tentative D call: TRBD2 (6 bases). The CDR3 contains 13 residues. The ends were cut back, 6 bases at V and 5 bases at J, with 13 bases in the middle. CDR3 residues: CASSPGAGETQYF. The CDR3 bases are TGTGCCAGCAGCCCCGGCGCGGGGGAGACCCAGTACTTC.

The rearrangement joins TRBV21-1 to TRBJ2-1; the tabulated D call, TRBD1, remains unverified against the DNA. TRBV21-1 is given as a pseudogene. The CDR3 is 12 residues long. The CDR3 DNA reads TGTGCCAACACAGGGTATCACAATGAGCAGTTCTTC. It specifies CANTGYHNEQFF.

The chain combines TRBV29-1 with TRBJ2-5; possibly TRBD2 for D (5 bases). Deletions cut 3 bases from V and 1 base from J, with 9 bases between. This CDR3 has 13 residues. Germline CDR1 SQVTM, CDR2 ANQGSEA. The CDR3 is CSVDERFQETQYF. As DNA, the CDR3 is TGCAGCGTTGACGAGCGGTTCCAAGAGACCCAGTACTTC.

This clonotype turned up a few times. The chain combines TRBV7-2 with TRBJ1-5; D remains ambiguous. Germline-derived CDR1 and CDR2 are SGHTA and FQGNSA. V lost 4 bases and J lost 0, with 13 bases in between. The CDR3 length is 16 residues. The CDR3 DNA sequence: TGTGCCAGCAGCTCCTCCGGACTTTATAGCAATCAGCCCCAGCATTTT. Protein sequence: CASSSSGLYSNQPQHF. Supplemented by reference TRBV7-2 and TRBJ1-5, the full variable domain reads GAGVSQSPSNKVTEKGKDVELRCDPISGHTALYWYRQSLGQGLEFLIYFQGNSAPDKSGLPSDRFSAERTGGSVSTLTIQRTQQEDSAVYLCASSSSGLYSNQPQHFGDGTRLSIL.

This clonotype was recorded many times. The chain carries TRBV28 and TRBJ2-2, with D possibly being TRBD2 (6 bases). Trimming took 4 bases from V and 5 from J, leaving 14 bases between them. Germline-derived CDR1 and CDR2 are MDHEN and SYDVKM. CDR3 length: 15 residues. As DNA, the CDR3 is TGTGCCAGCAGTTCCCGACGGAGGGTGACCGGGGAGCTGTTTTTT. Amino acid sequence: CASSSRRRVTGELFF. The full variable domain, its missing parts supplied by reference TRBV28 and TRBJ2-2, is DVKVTQSSRYLVKRTGEKVFLECVQDMDHENMFWYRQDPGLGLRLIYFSYDVKMKEKGDIPEGYSVSREKKERFSLILESASTNQTSMYLCASSSRRRVTGELFFGEGSRLTVL.

The chain joins TRBV12-3 or TRBV12-4 to TRBJ2-2; no firm D call. Trimming left V 5 bases short and J 6 bases short, with 7 bases between. CDR3 size: 12 residues. CDR3: CASSPLPGELFF. The CDR3 DNA follows: TGTGCCAGCAGTCCCCTCCCCGGGGAGCTGTTTTTT.

Ten or more counts support this clonotype. This chain joins TRBV4-3 and TRBJ2-1; D is possibly TRBD1 or TRBD2 (5 bases each). Germline CDR1 is LGHNA and CDR2 is YSLEER. Trimming pared 1 base from V and 3 bases from J, leaving 7 bases between. The CDR3 is made up of 14 amino acids. CDR3: CASSQGDRYNEQFF. The CDR3 bases are TGCGCCAGCAGCCAAGGGGACCGCTACAATGAGCAGTTCTTC.

This sequence joins TRBV11-2 and TRBJ2-5; D perhaps matches TRBD1 (5 bases). There are 14 residues in the CDR3. The germline gives CDR1 SGHAT, CDR2 FQNNGV. Between the trimmed V and J ends, which lost 1 base and 5 bases, there was a span of 11 bases. The DNA for the CDR3 is TGTGCCAGCAGCTTAGGAATAGGGGTGGAGACCCAGTACTTC. Amino acid sequence: CASSLGIGVETQYF.

This clonotype has only a few counts. The chain has TRBV5-1 and TRBJ1-1; D unresolved. This CDR3 contains 14 residues. Trimming cost V 8 bases and J 4 bases, with 18 bases left between them. Germline CDR1 SGHRS, CDR2 YFSETQ. CDR3 loop: CASGDSWGSTEAFF. The CDR3 DNA follows: TGCGCCAGTGGAGACTCCTGGGGTTCCACTGAAGCTTTCTTT.

This clonotype was detected only a few times. The V gene is TRBV21-1, the J gene TRBJ2-7. TRBV21-1 is an annotated pseudogene. The CDR3 is 14 amino acids. CDR3 protein: CASSKAHCRTEQYF. For the CDR3, the DNA is TGTGCCAGCAGCAAAGCGCACTGCCGCACCGAGCAGTACTTC.

The chain combines TRBV28 with TRBJ1-5; D is undetermined. The CDR3 is made up of 13 amino acids. Germline loops: CDR1 MDHEN, CDR2 SYDVKM. V shed 6 bases and J shed 5 bases, with 11 bases lying between them. The chain's CDR3 is CASRARGDQPQHF. In DNA, the CDR3 is TGTGCCAGCAGGGCCCGCGGCGATCAGCCCCAGCATTTT. Full variable domain (rest looked up from reference TRBV28 and TRBJ1-5): DVKVTQSSRYLVKRTGEKVFLECVQDMDHENMFWYRQDPGLGLRLIYFSYDVKMKEKGDIPEGYSVSREKKERFSLILESASTNQTSMYLCASRARGDQPQHFGDGTRLSIL.

This clonotype was seen ten or more times. The chain uses TRBV18 and TRBJ2-1, with D possibly matching TRBD2 (6 bases). The CDR3 totals 13 residues. Trimming pared 3 bases from V and 5 bases from J, leaving 8 bases between. Per the germline V gene, CDR1 is KGHSH and CDR2 is LQKENI. DNA of the CDR3: TGTGCCAGCTCACCGAGACTAGACAATGAGCAGTTCTTC. It specifies CASSPRLDNEQFF.

This clonotype occurred a few times. The chain links TRBV12-5 to TRBJ1-5, with a weak D call TRBD1 (5 bases). Trimming stripped 1 base from V and 7 bases from J, with 8 bases between. The CDR3 is 13 residues long. Germline V lookup: CDR1 LGHNT, CDR2 FRNRAP. DNA of the CDR3: TGTGCTAGTGGTTTGGGAGGGGAACAGCCCCAGCATTTT. Translation: CASGLGGEQPQHF.

This clonotype was observed at least ten times. The rearrangement links TRBV20-1 to TRBJ2-7, with D tentatively TRBD1 (6 bases). CDR3 size: 12 residues. From germline, CDR1 is DFQATT and CDR2 SNEGSKA (reference sequence). Trimming stripped 3 bases from V and 3 bases from J, with 9 bases between. CDR3 in amino acids: CSASRQDYEQYF. The DNA of the CDR3 is TGCAGTGCTAGTCGACAGGACTACGAGCAGTACTTC.

This clonotype was observed a few times. CDR3 sequence: CSVLGQLNEKLFF. The CDR3 DNA reads TGCAGCGTTCTCGGACAGTTGAATGAAAAACTGTTTTTT. The chain recombines TRBV29-1 with TRBJ1-4, with D maybe TRBD1 (6 bases). Germline lookup yields CDR1 SQVTM and CDR2 ANQGSEA. Trimming took off 5 bases at V and 5 bases at J, with 12 bases between the two ends. The CDR3 is 13 amino acids. The complete variable domain, with remaining parts taken from reference TRBV29-1 and TRBJ1-4, reads SAVISQKPSRDICQRGTSLTIQCQVDSQVTMMFWYRQQPGQSLTLIATANQGSEATYESGFVIDKFPISRPNLTFSTLTVSNMSPEDSSIYLCSVLGQLNEKLFFGSGTQLSVL.

The rearrangement joins TRBV20-1 to TRBJ2-5, with 10 bases matching TRBD2. Germline loops: CDR1 DFQATT, CDR2 SNEGSKA (reference sequence). V trimming: 0 bases; J trimming: 3 bases; junction bases outside the gene matches: 4. CDR3 length: 15 amino acids. CDR3 sequence reads: CSARDLAGAEETQYF. Here the CDR3 DNA reads TGCAGTGCTAGAGACCTAGCGGGAGCGGAAGAGACCCAGTACTTC.